Reported below is one TCR beta chain. The sample originates from a study of blood T cell repertoires in COVID-19. Study at large: There were acute and convalescent COVID-19 samples, and they came from the United States, Italy and Spain.

Germline CDR1 reads SGHNT; CDR2 reads YYREEE (reference sequence). V lost 4 bases to trimming and J lost 8 bases, with 12 bases between them. This CDR3 is 13 amino acids long. In the study's own analysis: Nucleated cell counts were estimated from reference gene primer amplification. Some clones are missing from TCRdb's copy, which holds only in-frame ones; the method was immunoSEQ multiplex PCR. V and J calls and clone size come straight from that table; D and trimming were deduced from the DNA. The sample includes around 120,000 clones, about 90% seen only once; the top ten take 25% to 35%. The source material was peripheral blood. The rearrangement joins TRBV5-4 to TRBJ1-4; D unclear. The clonotype originates from a woman aged 70-85 years with acute or convalescent COVID-19. DNA of the CDR3: TGTGCCAGCAGCGCCGCGGGCCGGGAAAAACTGTTTTTT. This gives the protein CASSAAGREKLFF.